Listed below are T cell receptor beta chains from one sample, sequenced in a study of cytomegalovirus exposure and HLA in healthy donors. Sequencing was performed with immunoSEQ multiplex PCR; in TCRdb, only in-frame clones are kept and a portion is missing. The table shows about 180,000 clones, with under 80% occurring only once. The sample consisted of PBMCs. Receptor source: a human donor in good health. Each CDR3 is given with its conserved first and last residue. D genes are given only for firm matches. Clone size is shown for a subset of rows, as once, few, many or a class of expanded clone.

d_gene | abundance | len | j_gene | v_gene | CDR3nt | CDR3aa
. | once | 16 | TRBJ1-6 | TRBV2 | TGTGCCAGCAGTGAATTCGACTGGCCAGATAATTCACCCCTCCACTTT | CASSEFDWPDNSPLHF
. | . | 16 | TRBJ1-2 | TRBV5-4 | TGTGCCAGCAGCTTGGCCGGCTACCTAGAGGGCTATGGCTACACCTTC | CASSLAGYLEGYGYTF
. | . | 15 | TRBJ2-3 | TRBV10-3 | TGTGCCATCAGTGAGTCCGAGCCCAGCACAGATACGCAGTATTTT | CAISESEPSTDTQYF
. | . | 14 | TRBJ2-7 | TRBV19 | TGTGCCAGTAGTATGGGCCAGGGGGGCTACGAGCAGTACTTC | CASSMGQGGYEQYF
. | . | 15 | TRBJ2-2 | TRBV7-8 | TGTGCCAGCAGCTTTCAACAGGGAATTTACGGGGAGCTGTTTTTT | CASSFQQGIYGELFF
TRBD2 | . | 15 | TRBJ2-7 | TRBV18 | TGTGCCAGCTCACCACCCCGGGGGGGCCCGTACGAGCAGTACTTC | CASSPPRGGPYEQYF
TRBD1 | . | 15 | TRBJ2-6 | TRBV5-1 | TGCGCCAGCAGCCTGACAGGGTCTGGGGCCAACGTCCTGACTTTC | CASSLTGSGANVLTF
TRBD2 | . | 13 | TRBJ2-1 | TRBV4-1 | TGCGCCAGCAGCCAGACGGGACTAGCGGGGCTGTTCTTC | CASSQTGLAGLFF
. | . | 14 | TRBJ2-7 | TRBV6-5 | TGTGCCAGCAGTTACTCGAGTGCGTCCTACGAGCAGTACTTC | CASSYSSASYEQYF
. | few | 14 | TRBJ1-2 | TRBV5-1 | TGCGCCAGCAGCTTGGGACAGGCAACGGTGGGCTACACCTTC | CASSLGQATVGYTF
TRBD2 | . | 16 | TRBJ2-5 | TRBV9 | TGTGCCAGCAGCGTAGGGACTAGCGGGTTTCAAGAGACCCAGTACTTC | CASSVGTSGFQETQYF
. | . | 15 | TRBJ1-1 | TRBV19 | TGTGCCAGACCCATCCTGGGCGCCGGGAACACTGAAGCTTTCTTT | CARPILGAGNTEAFF
. | few | 15 | TRBJ1-1 | TRBV18 | TGTGCCAGCTCACCAGTGGGCCGTGAAAGTACTGAAGCTTTCTTT | CASSPVGRESTEAFF
. | . | 17 | TRBJ1-5 | TRBV19 | TGTGCCAGTAGTATAGGCGGGGGGCACCGACGGGATCAGCCCCAGCATTTT | CASSIGGGHRRDQPQHF
. | . | 13 | TRBJ1-2 | TRBV11-2 | TGTGCCAGCAGCTCCTCCTACAGCTATGGCTACACCTTC | CASSSSYSYGYTF
. | . | 14 | TRBJ2-7 | TRBV18 | TGTGCCAGCTCACCACCGGCAGGCGGGTACGAGCAGTACTTC | CASSPPAGGYEQYF
TRBD1 | few | 14 | TRBJ2-3 | TRBV6-6 | TGTGCCAGCAGTTACTCCTACAGGGGGGATACGCAGTATTTT | CASSYSYRGDTQYF
TRBD1 | . | 15 | TRBJ2-7 | TRBV9 | TGTGCCAGCAGCGTACGGGACAGGGACTTCTACGAGCAGTACTTC | CASSVRDRDFYEQYF
. | . | 15 | TRBJ2-3 | TRBV10-2 | TGCGCCAGCAGTGACTCGATTCAGCGAGGAGATACGCAGTATTTT | CASSDSIQRGDTQYF
. | once | 13 | TRBJ1-2 | TRBV28 | TGTGCCAGCAATCAGGGGCTTAACTATGGCTACACCTTC | CASNQGLNYGYTF
TRBD1 | . | 15 | TRBJ1-2 | TRBV30 | TGTGCCTGGAGCGATCTCCCACAGGGGACCTATGGCTACACCTTC | CAWSDLPQGTYGYTF
TRBD2 | once | 19 | TRBJ2-1 | TRBV7-3 | TGTGCCAGCAGCCCCTACGGGACTAGCGGGGGGGTTCAGGGTAATGAGCAGTTCTTC | CASSPYGTSGGVQGNEQFF
. | once | 14 | TRBJ2-3 | TRBV9 | TGTGCCAGCAGCCCCGCCCCCGGTCGTGGTACGCAGTATTTT | CASSPAPGRGTQYF
TRBD1 | . | 16 | TRBJ2-7 | TRBV5-1 | TGCGCCAGCAGCTTGGGGGGTCAGGGGGCTGTCTACGAGCAGTACTTC | CASSLGGQGAVYEQYF
. | . | 13 | TRBJ2-2 | TRBV2 | TGTGCCAGCGCCAGGGTCCACACCGGGGAGCTGTTTTTT | CASARVHTGELFF
TRBD1 | once | 24 | TRBJ1-1 | TRBV2 | TGTGCCAGCAGGAAATACCGGGACAGCCCTTTTTTGGGGGAAAAGATCGACATGAACACTGAAGCTTTCTTT | CASRKYRDSPFLGEKIDMNTEAFF
. | few | 13 | TRBJ1-1 | TRBV6-1 | TGTGCCAGCACCTTAACAGGGAACACTGAAGCTTTCTTT | CASTLTGNTEAFF
. | . | 14 | TRBJ2-2 | TRBV2 | TGTGCCAGCAGTGAAGGGGGGAGGTCCGGGGAGCTGTTTTTT | CASSEGGRSGELFF
TRBD2 | . | 14 | TRBJ2-5 | TRBV5-8 | TGTGCCAGCAGCTTGCTAGCGGGGGTGGAGACCCAGTACTTC | CASSLLAGVETQYF
. | . | 12 | TRBJ1-6 | TRBV27 | TGTGCCAGCAGTCTTATGACAGGACCCCTCCACTTT | CASSLMTGPLHF
. | . | 16 | TRBJ2-7 | TRBV19 | TGTGCCAGTAGTAACCCCTCGACAGCGAACTCCTACGAGCAGTACTTC | CASSNPSTANSYEQYF
TRBD2 | . | 19 | TRBJ2-3 | TRBV4-3 | TGCGCCAGCAGCCTAGGACTAGCGGGGGGGCCTTTAGGACCAGATACGCAGTATTTT | CASSLGLAGGPLGPDTQYF
. | few | 15 | TRBJ2-7 | TRBV10-3 | TGTGCCATCAGTGTGGTTGCGGGTAGGTCCTACGAGCAGTACTTC | CAISVVAGRSYEQYF
. | . | 16 | TRBJ2-2 | TRBV10-3 | TGTGCCATCAGTGATGGGGGGGCGGCGAACACCGGGGAGCTGTTTTTT | CAISDGGAANTGELFF
. | few | 14 | TRBJ2-3 | TRBV30 | TGTGCCTGGAGTAGTGGCCAGAGGGCAGATACGCAGTATTTT | CAWSSGQRADTQYF
. | . | 13 | TRBJ2-7 | TRBV2 | TGTGCCAGCAGTGCCGAGGAGGGTGGCGAGCAGTACTTC | CASSAEEGGEQYF
. | . | 15 | TRBJ1-1 | TRBV4-1 | TGCGCCAGCAGCCAAGATGGGAGAGGTTACACTGAAGCTTTCTTT | CASSQDGRGYTEAFF
TRBD1 | . | 16 | TRBJ1-1 | TRBV9 | TGTGCCAGCTCCCCGGGACAGGGGGTAATGAACACTGAAGCTTTCTTT | CASSPGQGVMNTEAFF
. | . | 12 | TRBJ2-5 | TRBV7-7 | TGTGCTAGCAGCCGACAGCAAGAGACCCAGTACTTC | CASSRQQETQYF
TRBD1 | . | 15 | TRBJ2-1 | TRBV6-4 | TGTGCCAGCAGTCCAACAGGGGTAGTGGACAATGAGCAGTTCTTC | CASSPTGVVDNEQFF